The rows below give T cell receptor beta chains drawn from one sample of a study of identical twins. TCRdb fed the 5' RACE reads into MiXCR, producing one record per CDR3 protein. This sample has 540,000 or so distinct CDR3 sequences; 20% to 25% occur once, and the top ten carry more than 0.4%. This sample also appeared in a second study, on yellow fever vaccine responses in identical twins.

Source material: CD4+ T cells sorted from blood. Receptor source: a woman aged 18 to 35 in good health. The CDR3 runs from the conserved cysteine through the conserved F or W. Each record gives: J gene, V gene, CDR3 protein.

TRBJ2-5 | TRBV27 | CASSSYGGGQETQYF
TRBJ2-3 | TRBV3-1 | CASSQGDYSLTDTQYF
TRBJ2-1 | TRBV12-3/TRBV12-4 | CASSPQTSSEQFF
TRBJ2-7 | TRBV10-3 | CAISSSSGSVYEQYF
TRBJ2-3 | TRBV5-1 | CASKGQGASASGFTQYF
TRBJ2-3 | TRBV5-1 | CASSLAASGSSTDTQYF
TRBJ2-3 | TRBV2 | CASNGGLGTDTQYF
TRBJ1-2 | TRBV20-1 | CSARALVSYGYTF
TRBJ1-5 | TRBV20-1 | CSAPGGPSRPQHF
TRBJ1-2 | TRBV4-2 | CASSQMGPGGANYGYTF
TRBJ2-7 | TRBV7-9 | CASSFGTSGKTSYEQYF
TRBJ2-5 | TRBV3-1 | CASSPTGGYQETQYF
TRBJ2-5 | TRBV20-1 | CSAPLGVETQYF
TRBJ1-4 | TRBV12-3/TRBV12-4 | CASSWDRAGEKLFF
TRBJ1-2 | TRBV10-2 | CASSLGQGASYGYTF
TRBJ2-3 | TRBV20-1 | CSARDQSSSTDTQYF
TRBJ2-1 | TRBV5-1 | CASSGGRVEQFF
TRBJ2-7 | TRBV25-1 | CASSGSGSLYEQYF
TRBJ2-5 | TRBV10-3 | CAIKAQETQYF
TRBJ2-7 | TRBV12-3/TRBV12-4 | CASSPAGGIYEQYF
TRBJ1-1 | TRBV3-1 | CASSLIGTEAFF
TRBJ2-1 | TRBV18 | CASSPSNSGGAPLQFF
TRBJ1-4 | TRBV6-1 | CASRPPGDKKLFF
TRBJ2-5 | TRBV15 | CATSIGKGQETQYF
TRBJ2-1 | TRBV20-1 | CSATTGSIGGNEQFF
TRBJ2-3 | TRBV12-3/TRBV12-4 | CASSLWGGQGDTQYF
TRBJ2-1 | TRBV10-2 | CASSEPPSHEQFF
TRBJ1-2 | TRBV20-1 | CSASGGNYGYTF
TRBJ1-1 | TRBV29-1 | CSVGRDRGPTEAFF
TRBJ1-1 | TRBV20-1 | CSARDQQLGAEAFF
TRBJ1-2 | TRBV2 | CASRGFAGSNYGYTF
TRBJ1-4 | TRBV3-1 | CASSQEGMGEKLFF
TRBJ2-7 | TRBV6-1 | CASSRKREVGNAIYEQYF
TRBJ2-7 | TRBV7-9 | CASSWTGTPFHEQYF
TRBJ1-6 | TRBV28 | CASLQGAGSSPLHF
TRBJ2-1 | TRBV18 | CASSPGTATYNEQFF
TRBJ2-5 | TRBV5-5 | CASSFAGTGVAETQYF
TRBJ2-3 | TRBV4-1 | CASSQREGDREYF
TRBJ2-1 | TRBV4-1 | CASSQDLYREQFF
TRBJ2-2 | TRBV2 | CASSGSGTNTGELFF
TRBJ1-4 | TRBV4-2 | CAISPGLPEKLFF
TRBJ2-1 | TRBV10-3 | CAIRGEGGNEQFF
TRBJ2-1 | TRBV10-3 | CAISEPAATPPHGDNEQFF
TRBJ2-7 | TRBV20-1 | CSAYNPGGLDYEQYF
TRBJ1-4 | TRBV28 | CASAPVGGIANEKLFF
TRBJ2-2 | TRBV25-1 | CASSEYGATANTGELFF
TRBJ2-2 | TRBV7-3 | CASSLLASQNTGELFF
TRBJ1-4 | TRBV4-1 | CASSIKGGINEKLFF
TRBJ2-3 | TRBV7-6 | CASSPQVRRFSTDTQYF
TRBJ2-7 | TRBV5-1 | CASSSGTGAYEQYF